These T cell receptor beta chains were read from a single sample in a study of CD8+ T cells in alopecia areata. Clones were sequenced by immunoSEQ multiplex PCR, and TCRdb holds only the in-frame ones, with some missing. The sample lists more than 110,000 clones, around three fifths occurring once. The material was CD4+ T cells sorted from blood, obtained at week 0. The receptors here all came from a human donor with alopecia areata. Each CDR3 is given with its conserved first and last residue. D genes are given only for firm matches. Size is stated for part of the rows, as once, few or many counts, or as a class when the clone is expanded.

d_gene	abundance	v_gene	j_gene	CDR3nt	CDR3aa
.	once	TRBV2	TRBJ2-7	TGTGCCAGCACGGAGGTGGCAGGCATCCACGAGCAGTACTTC	CASTEVAGIHEQYF
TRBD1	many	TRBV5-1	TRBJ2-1	TGCGCCAGCAGCCAGCAGGGGGCCTCCTACAATGAGCAGTTCTTC	CASSQQGASYNEQFF
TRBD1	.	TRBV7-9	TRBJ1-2	TGTGCCAGCAGCTTCCGGACAGGGGGCTATGGCTACACCTTC	CASSFRTGGYGYTF
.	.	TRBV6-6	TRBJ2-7	TGTGCCAGCAGTGCAAGGGACGAGCAGTACTTC	CASSARDEQYF
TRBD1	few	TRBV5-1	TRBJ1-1	TGCGCCAGCACCCCCTGGAAGGGGACAGGGCGGAGGGAAGCTTTCTTT	CASTPWKGTGRREAFF
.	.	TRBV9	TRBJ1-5	TGTGCCAGCAGCGTAGGCGACAATCATGGCAATCAGCCCCAGCATTTT	CASSVGDNHGNQPQHF
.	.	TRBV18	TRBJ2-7	TGTGCCAGCTCGTACACTACCGAGCAGTACTTC	CASSYTTEQYF
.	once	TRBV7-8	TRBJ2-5	TGTGCCAGCAGCCTCGCGGATCAAGAGACCCAGTACTTC	CASSLADQETQYF
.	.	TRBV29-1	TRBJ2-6	TGCAGCGCTGAGGGAGATGGGGCCAACGTCCTGACTTTC	CSAEGDGANVLTF
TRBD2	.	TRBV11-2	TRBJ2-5	TGTGCCAGCAGCTCCCGACTAGCGGGCCAAGAGACCCAGTACTTC	CASSSRLAGQETQYF
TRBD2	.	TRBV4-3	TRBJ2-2	TGCGCCAGCAGCCGGCTAGCGGGGGGCTCCAACACCGGGGAGCTGTTTTTT	CASSRLAGGSNTGELFF
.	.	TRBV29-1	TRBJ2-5	TGCAGCGCACCGTACCAAGAGACCCAGTACTTC	CSAPYQETQYF
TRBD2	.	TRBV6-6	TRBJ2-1	TGTGCCATGGGCGGGGGGACCTACAATGAGCAGTTCTTC	CAMGGGTYNEQFF
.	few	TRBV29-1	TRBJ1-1	TGCAGCGTCGTGATGAACACTGAAGCTTTCTTT	CSVVMNTEAFF
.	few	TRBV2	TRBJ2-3	TGTGCCAGCAGTGCAAGACTCACAGATACGCAGTATTTT	CASSARLTDTQYF
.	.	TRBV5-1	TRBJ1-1	TGCGCCAGCAGCTTGGGGCCGGGGTGGACTGAAGCTTTCTTT	CASSLGPGWTEAFF
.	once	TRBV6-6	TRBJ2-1	TGTGCCAGCCTCCCGGGCAGCCGGGGGGAGCAGTTCTTC	CASLPGSRGEQFF
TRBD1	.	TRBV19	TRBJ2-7	TGTGCCAGTAGTGTCTCCGGAGACAGGGTCGACGAGCAGTACTTC	CASSVSGDRVDEQYF
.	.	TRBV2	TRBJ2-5	TGTGCCAGCAGTGTTGACAGACAAGAGACCCAGTACTTC	CASSVDRQETQYF
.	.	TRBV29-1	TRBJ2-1	TGCAGCGGCCGCCCGGGGGAATACAATGAGCAGTTCTTC	CSGRPGEYNEQFF
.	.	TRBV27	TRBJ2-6	TGTGCCAGCAGCCGTTACCCCTCTTCCTCTGGGGCCAACGTCCTGACTTTC	CASSRYPSSSGANVLTF
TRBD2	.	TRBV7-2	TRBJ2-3	TGTGCCAGCAGCTTAGTCATAGCGGGGGGCGGTACAGATACGCAGTATTTT	CASSLVIAGGGTDTQYF
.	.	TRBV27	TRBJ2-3	TGTGCCAGCAGTTCATTACTATCCCCAGATACGCAGTATTTT	CASSSLLSPDTQYF
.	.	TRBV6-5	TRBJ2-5	TGTGCCAGCAGTTACTCGAAGGGAAGGGAGACCCAGTACTTC	CASSYSKGRETQYF
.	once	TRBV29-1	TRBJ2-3	TGCAGCGTTGATTCGCGGCAGCCCACTAGCACAGATACGCAGTATTTT	CSVDSRQPTSTDTQYF
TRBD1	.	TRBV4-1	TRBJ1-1	TGCGCCAGCAGCCAAGCCCCCGGGACAGGGCACACTGAAGCTTTCTTT	CASSQAPGTGHTEAFF
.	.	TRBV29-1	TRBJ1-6	TGCAGCACGCCAGGCAGTTCACCCCTCCACTTT	CSTPGSSPLHF
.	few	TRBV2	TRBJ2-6	TGTGCCAGCAGTGAATACCCCTCTGGGGCCAACGTCCTGACTTTC	CASSEYPSGANVLTF
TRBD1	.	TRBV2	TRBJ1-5	TGTGCCAGCAGGCGGGACAGGTTGTCCAATCAGCCCCAGCATTTT	CASRRDRLSNQPQHF
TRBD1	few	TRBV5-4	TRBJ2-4	TGTGCCAGCAGCTCACAGGACAGGGGTGGAGACATTCAGTACTTC	CASSSQDRGGDIQYF
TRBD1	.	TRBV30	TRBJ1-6	TGTGCCTCCCAACGGACAGGGGTAAATTCACCCCTCCACTTT	CASQRTGVNSPLHF
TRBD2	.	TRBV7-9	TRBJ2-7	TGTGCCAGCAGCTTTATAGGCGGGGGGGCCGCCGAGCAGTACTTC	CASSFIGGGAAEQYF
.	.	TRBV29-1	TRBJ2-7	TGCAGCGTCGGCCGACAGGCCGCAGAGCAGTACTTC	CSVGRQAAEQYF
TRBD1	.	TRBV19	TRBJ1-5	TGTGCCAGTAGTAGGGACAGGGGCTATAGCAATCAGCCCCAGCATTTT	CASSRDRGYSNQPQHF
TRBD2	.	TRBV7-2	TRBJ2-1	TGTGCCAGCAGCCAAGCGGGGGACGCCCAGCAGTTCTTC	CASSQAGDAQQFF
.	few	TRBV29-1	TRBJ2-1	TGCAGCGTTGAAGAAGATCTCCCCGCCTACAATGAGCAGTTCTTC	CSVEEDLPAYNEQFF
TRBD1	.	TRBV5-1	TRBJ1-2	TGCGCCAGCAGCTTGGTGGGACAGGGTAATGGCTACACCTTC	CASSLVGQGNGYTF
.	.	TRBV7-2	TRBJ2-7	TGTGCCAGCAGCTCTAGGGGACCAATCTACGAGCAGTACTTC	CASSSRGPIYEQYF
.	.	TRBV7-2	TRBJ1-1	TGTGCCAGCAGCTTCGGAGGGGCGAACACTGAAGCTTTCTTT	CASSFGGANTEAFF
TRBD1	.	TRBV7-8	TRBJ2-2	TGTGCCAGCAGCTTAGCTTACGGTGGGGACAGACTCACCGGGGAGCTGTTTTTT	CASSLAYGGDRLTGELFF
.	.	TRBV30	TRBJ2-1	TGTGCCTGGAGGGCCCTTGTAGGCAATGAGCAGTTCTTC	CAWRALVGNEQFF